Listed below are T cell receptor beta chains from one sample, sequenced in a study of shared clonotypes between healthy human individuals. Produced via immunoSEQ multiplex PCR; TCRdb's table is partial and in-frame only. This table holds roughly 500,000 clones, over 60% found once. The sample was PBMCs. The receptors stem from a woman aged 40-49 years in good health. Some clones in this sample may be carry-over from other donors' samples. The CDR3 runs from the conserved cysteine through the conserved F or W. A D gene is named only where the DNA matches it firmly. For some rows the clone size is stated as once, few or many, or as a class when expanded; others skip it.

cdr3_nt: TGTGCCAGCAGCTTAGCGTTTGACGGGAACACTGAAGCTTTCTTT
cdr3_aa: CASSLAFDGNTEAFF
clone_size: .
v_call: TRBV7-6
d_call: .
j_call: TRBJ1-1

cdr3_nt: TGTGCCACCAGCAGAGATCGTAGCAGGGGCGACATTCAGTACTTC
cdr3_aa: CATSRDRSRGDIQYF
clone_size: .
v_call: TRBV15
d_call: .
j_call: TRBJ2-4

cdr3_nt: TGTGCCAGCAGCCAGGGACAGGCGGCCAAAAACATTCAGTACTTC
cdr3_aa: CASSQGQAAKNIQYF
clone_size: .
v_call: TRBV4-2
d_call: TRBD1
j_call: TRBJ2-4

cdr3_nt: TGTGCCAGCACAGAACGCGCCTCTGGGGCCAACGTCCTGACTTTC
cdr3_aa: CASTERASGANVLTF
clone_size: .
v_call: TRBV2
d_call: .
j_call: TRBJ2-6

cdr3_nt: TGTGCCAGCAGCTTGGGTGGTTGGAACACTGAAGCTTTCTTT
cdr3_aa: CASSLGGWNTEAFF
clone_size: many
v_call: TRBV7-2
d_call: .
j_call: TRBJ1-1

cdr3_nt: TGTGCCAGCAGCTTGGGATCAGGAGGATGGGGATCGGAGACCCAGTACTTC
cdr3_aa: CASSLGSGGWGSETQYF
clone_size: .
v_call: TRBV7-2
d_call: .
j_call: TRBJ2-5

cdr3_nt: TGTGCCAGCAACCCCAGAGGACAGGGGAACTATGGCTACACCTTC
cdr3_aa: CASNPRGQGNYGYTF
clone_size: .
v_call: TRBV27
d_call: TRBD1
j_call: TRBJ1-2

cdr3_nt: TGTGCCAGCTCACCACTAGCGGGAGAGCAGTTCTTC
cdr3_aa: CASSPLAGEQFF
clone_size: .
v_call: TRBV18
d_call: TRBD2
j_call: TRBJ2-1

cdr3_nt: TGTGCCAGCAGCCTGGACAGGGGTAGACAGACCCAGTACTTC
cdr3_aa: CASSLDRGRQTQYF
clone_size: .
v_call: TRBV5-6
d_call: TRBD1
j_call: TRBJ2-5

cdr3_nt: TGTGCCAGCAGTTTATGGACAGGTGTTGAAGCTTTCTTT
cdr3_aa: CASSLWTGVEAFF
clone_size: .
v_call: TRBV27
d_call: TRBD1
j_call: TRBJ1-1

cdr3_nt: TGTGCCAGCAGTCCGACAGGGGGCTCCTACAATGAGCAGTTCTTC
cdr3_aa: CASSPTGGSYNEQFF
clone_size: .
v_call: TRBV28
d_call: TRBD1
j_call: TRBJ2-1

cdr3_nt: TGTGCCAGCAGCAGGCAGAACACTGAAGCTTTCTTT
cdr3_aa: CASSRQNTEAFF
clone_size: .
v_call: TRBV11-2
d_call: .
j_call: TRBJ1-1

cdr3_nt: TGCGCCAGCAGCCAAGCTCTCGGCAGGGTGTACGAGCAGTACTTC
cdr3_aa: CASSQALGRVYEQYF
clone_size: .
v_call: TRBV4-1
d_call: .
j_call: TRBJ2-7

cdr3_nt: TGTGCCAGCAGTTTATCGACAGGGCCGAACACTGAAGCTTTCTTT
cdr3_aa: CASSLSTGPNTEAFF
clone_size: .
v_call: TRBV27
d_call: TRBD1
j_call: TRBJ1-1

cdr3_nt: TGTGCCAGCAGCCCCTATTCTAGCGGCCAAGAGACCCAGTACTTC
cdr3_aa: CASSPYSSGQETQYF
clone_size: .
v_call: TRBV9
d_call: TRBD2
j_call: TRBJ2-5

cdr3_nt: TGTGCCAGTAGTAAGACAGGGAATCGCGAGCAGTACTTC
cdr3_aa: CASSKTGNREQYF
clone_size: .
v_call: TRBV19
d_call: TRBD1
j_call: TRBJ2-7

cdr3_nt: TGTGCCAGCAGCTTATTGGCTAGCGGGAGTGGCACAGATACGCAGTATTTT
cdr3_aa: CASSLLASGSGTDTQYF
clone_size: .
v_call: TRBV7-9
d_call: TRBD2
j_call: TRBJ2-3

cdr3_nt: TGTGCCAGCAGCCAAGATCGCGGGAGGTATAATGAAAAACTGTTTTTT
cdr3_aa: CASSQDRGRYNEKLFF
clone_size: few
v_call: TRBV14
d_call: .
j_call: TRBJ1-4

cdr3_nt: TGTGCCAGTAGTATGGGCTGGAGCTCCTACAATGAGCAGTTCTTC
cdr3_aa: CASSMGWSSYNEQFF
clone_size: .
v_call: TRBV19
d_call: .
j_call: TRBJ2-1

cdr3_nt: TGTGCCACCTCGGACACTAGCGACGATGAGCAGTTCTTC
cdr3_aa: CATSDTSDDEQFF
clone_size: few
v_call: TRBV19
d_call: TRBD2
j_call: TRBJ2-1

cdr3_nt: TGTGCCAGCAGCTGGGGACTAGCGGGAGACTTGGATACGCAGTATTTT
cdr3_aa: CASSWGLAGDLDTQYF
clone_size: .
v_call: TRBV5-6
d_call: TRBD2
j_call: TRBJ2-3

cdr3_nt: TGTGCCAGCAGCTTGGACTATACAGATACGCAGTATTTT
cdr3_aa: CASSLDYTDTQYF
clone_size: once
v_call: TRBV5-8
d_call: .
j_call: TRBJ2-3

cdr3_nt: TGTGCCAGTAGCCCGGACAGCGGAAAGTACGAGCAGTACTTC
cdr3_aa: CASSPDSGKYEQYF
clone_size: .
v_call: TRBV19
d_call: .
j_call: TRBJ2-7

cdr3_nt: TGTGCCAGCAGGGGGCCAACAGGCACCTTTAACACCGGGGAGCTGTTTTTT
cdr3_aa: CASRGPTGTFNTGELFF
clone_size: .
v_call: TRBV11-3
d_call: .
j_call: TRBJ2-2

cdr3_nt: TGCGCCAGCAGGGCCACCTACATCGGACCGTTTCTTGAGGGACTGTTTTTT
cdr3_aa: CASRATYIGPFLEGLFF
clone_size: .
v_call: TRBV4-1
d_call: .
j_call: TRBJ1-4

cdr3_nt: TGTGCCAGCAGTTTAGGGCAGGGAGGTGTCGGCAATCAGCCCCAGCATTTT
cdr3_aa: CASSLGQGGVGNQPQHF
clone_size: .
v_call: TRBV27
d_call: .
j_call: TRBJ1-5